Described below is a single T cell receptor beta chain sequence and its context. Its antigen is not known. This specimen comes from a study of persistence of HIV-infected CD4 T cells. Broader study findings: TCR analyses could not target the rare provirus-carrying CMV-responding cells. TCRbeta richness was lower in CMV- and Gag-responding cells than in anti-CD3/anti-CD28-responding cells.

The CDR3 sequence is 14 residues long. Germline loops: CDR1 LGHNA, CDR2 YSLEER. V was shortened by 0 bases and J by 5 bases, with 10 bases between the two germline ends. Sequencing used immunoSEQ version 4 in survey mode. TCRdb keeps only in-frame clones here, not all; method: immunoSEQ multiplex PCR. The sample carries some 13,000 clones, about 69% recorded once. Cells were stimulated with overlapping HIV-1 Gag 15-mer peptides. Sorting of responding CD4+ T cells relied on upregulated CD40 ligand together with CD69. These HIV-1-infected adults initiated suppressive ART in chronic infection. Donors had CD4+ T cell counts above 400 cells/uL and were CMV-seropositive.

This clonotype was obtained from an adult man with HIV who was CMV-seropositive. The sequencing used CD4+ T cells sorted from PBMCs after 18-hour stimulation, collected from a patient who received antiretroviral therapy. The V and J genes are TRBV4-3 and TRBJ1-2; tentative D call: TRBD1 (5 bases). This chain's CDR3 is CASSQERSGYGYTF. CDR3 coding DNA: TGCGCCAGCAGCCAAGAGCGGTCAGGGTATGGCTACACCTTC.